The next 24 T cell receptor beta chains were all read from a single sample in a study of OX40 agonist ivuxolimab in advanced cancers. Here immunoSEQ multiplex PCR was the method, and the copy in TCRdb shows in-frame clones only, minus some. Counted here are tens of thousands of clones, 90% to 95% occurring once; the ten biggest clones make up 0.25% to 0.3%. Source: CD4+ or CD8+ T cells sorted from blood, taken in a trial of the OX40 agonist ivuxolimab. These receptor sequences come from an adult with an advanced solid tumor such as melanoma, head and neck, liver or kidney cancer.

This rearrangement joins TRBV11-2 to TRBJ2-3, with TRBD1 as a possible D gene (6 bases). Per germline, CDR1 SGHAT and CDR2 FQNNGV. V gave up 1 base and J gave up 3 bases, with 14 bases separating them. The length of the CDR3 is 16 residues. This chain's CDR3 is CASSLGGGRGTDTQYF. Here the CDR3 DNA reads TGTGCCAGCAGCTTAGGAGGGGGACGGGGAACAGATACGCAGTATTTT.

The table lists this clone with a count of one. This chain uses TRBV5-1 with TRBJ2-3, with D uncertain. The ends were cut back, 4 bases at V and 8 bases at J, with 11 bases in the middle. The CDR3 covers 12 residues. Per the germline V gene, CDR1 is SGHRS and CDR2 is YFSETQ. This CDR3 reads CASSLLGFTQYF. The CDR3 DNA follows: TGCGCCAGCAGCCTCCTTGGCTTTACGCAGTATTTT.

By sample share, this clone is medium-sized. The rearrangement joins TRBV30 to TRBJ1-5; 8 bases map to TRBD1. Per the germline V gene, CDR1 is GTSNPN and CDR2 is SVGIG (reference sequence). The V segment lost 8 bases and the J segment 5 bases; nucleotides outside the gene matches: 8. The CDR3 is 13 residues long. The CDR3 region has the DNA TGTGCCAGTGGAGCCAGGGGGCATCAGCCCCAGCATTTT. Its protein product is CASGARGHQPQHF.

This clone came up once. The CDR3 loop is CASSREGEQYF. The CDR3 DNA sequence: TGCGCCAGCAGCCGGGAAGGCGAGCAGTACTTC. The chain carries TRBV5-1 and TRBJ2-7; D perhaps matches TRBD2 (5 bases). V gave up 4 bases and J gave up 6 bases, with 8 bases separating them. This CDR3 region has 11 residues. From germline, CDR1 is SGHRS and CDR2 YFSETQ.

This clone was detected only a few times. CDR3 region: CASSDTLPFTEAFF. The CDR3 DNA sequence: TGTGCCAGCAGTGACACACTCCCTTTCACTGAAGCTTTCTTT. The V and J genes are TRBV25-1 and TRBJ1-1; D gene uncertain. Per germline, CDR1 MGHDK and CDR2 SYGVNS. Trimming cost V 3 bases and J 4 bases, with 12 bases left between them. The CDR3 sequence is 14 residues long.

The V and J genes are TRBV18 and TRBJ1-2, with TRBD1 matching over 7 bases. The CDR3 totals 14 residues. Trimming cost V 5 bases and J 0 bases; bases outside gene matches: 3. Germline-derived CDR1 and CDR2 are KGHSH and LQKENI. CDR3 residues: CASSWGQTNYGYTF. CDR3 nucleotide sequence: TGTGCCAGCTCATGGGGACAGACTAACTATGGCTACACCTTC.

V is TRBV7-3 and J is TRBJ2-2, with TRBD2 identical over 10 bases. V shed 2 bases, J shed 4 bases, and the junction held 10 bases outside the gene matches. Germline CDR1 is SGHTA and CDR2 is FQGTGA. This CDR3 has 18 residues. This chain's CDR3 is CASSLGASGSRGTGELFF. DNA of the CDR3: TGTGCCAGCAGCTTAGGGGCTAGCGGGAGTCGTGGCACCGGGGAGCTGTTTTTT.

The genes are TRBV27 and TRBJ1-4, with 12 bases fitting TRBD1. CDR3 length equals 17 residues. Germline values: CDR1 MNHEY, CDR2 SMNVEV (reference sequence). The V gene end was trimmed by 4 bases and the J gene end by 1 base; junction bases not matched to a gene: 4. The CDR3: CASSSRDRGLTNEKLFF. DNA of the CDR3: TGTGCCAGCAGTTCCCGGGACAGGGGGCTAACTAATGAAAAACTGTTTTTT. The complete variable domain, with remaining parts taken from reference TRBV27 and TRBJ1-4, reads EAQVTQNPRYLITVTGKKLTVTCSQNMNHEYMSWYRQDPGLGLRQIYYSMNVEVTDKGDVPEGYKVSRKEKRNFPLILESPSPNQTSLYFCASSSRDRGLTNEKLFFGSGTQLSVL.

This clone was seen a few times. The V gene is TRBV6-5, the J gene TRBJ1-3; D is possibly TRBD1 (6 bases). V was shortened by 4 bases and J by 3 bases, with 10 bases between the two germline ends. The CDR3 covers 14 residues. Germline values: CDR1 MNHEY, CDR2 SVGAGI. The CDR3 sequence: CASSSGTFGNTIYF. CDR3 DNA: TGTGCCAGCAGTTCCGGGACATTTGGAAACACCATATATTTT.

The rearrangement uses TRBV6-1 and TRBJ2-1; D assignment may be TRBD1 or TRBD2 (5 bases each). The V gene lost 6 bases and the J gene lost 9 bases, with 21 bases spanning the gap. Germline V gives CDR1 MNHNS, CDR2 SASEGT. The CDR3 extends over 15 amino acids. CDR3 coding DNA: TGTGCCAGCAGCTCGGGGTCAGGGATCTTCGGTGAGCAGTTCTTC. This gives the protein CASSSGSGIFGEQFF.

This sequence joins TRBV19 and TRBJ1-6; 7 nucleotides agree with TRBD1. This CDR3 comprises 15 residues. Germline CDR1 LNHDA, CDR2 SQIVND (reference sequence). Trimming at V came to 5 bases and at J to 10 bases, leaving 11 bases not matched to a gene. The CDR3 DNA reads TGTGCCAGTAGTGTAAGCCCAGGGGGTCAATCACCCCTCCACTTT. Encoded protein: CASSVSPGGQSPLHF.

V usage is TRBV19 and J usage is TRBJ2-2; 7 bases agree with TRBD1. Germline V gene data show CDR1 as LNHDA and CDR2 as SQIVND (reference sequence). The CDR3 totals 14 residues. Unmatched junction bases numbered 2, after V lost 1 base and J lost 6 bases. Here the CDR3 reads CASSIVTGAGELFF. For the CDR3, the DNA is TGTGCCAGTAGTATAGTAACAGGGGCCGGGGAGCTGTTTTTT.

The genes are TRBV18 and TRBJ1-2, with D maybe TRBD1 (5 bases). The CDR3 has 17 residues. Trimming shortened V by 0 bases and J by 2 bases, and 16 bases separated the two germline ends. Germline V gene data show CDR1 as KGHSH and CDR2 as LQKENI. The CDR3 protein is CASSPPTGGLGNYGYTF. The CDR3 DNA reads TGTGCCAGCTCACCACCCACAGGAGGGTTGGGAAACTATGGCTACACCTTC.

V usage is TRBV27 and J usage is TRBJ2-1; 7 nucleotides agree with TRBD1. The V segment lost 2 bases and the J segment 5 bases; nucleotides outside the gene matches: 3. CDR3 size: 14 residues. Germline V gene lookup returns CDR1 MNHEY and CDR2 SMNVEV (reference sequence). The CDR3 spells CASSLVDRNNEQFF. The DNA of the CDR3 is TGTGCCAGCAGTTTAGTGGACAGGAACAATGAGCAGTTCTTC.

The chain carries TRBV11-3 and TRBJ2-7; 12 bases are shared with TRBD2. Germline CDR1 is SGHNT and CDR2 is YENEEA. With 5 bases clipped from V and 7 bases from J, the junction kept 9 bases outside the gene matches. This CDR3 region has 15 residues. This CDR3 reads CASSARLAGAGEQYF. In DNA form, the CDR3 reads TGTGCCAGCAGCGCCCGACTAGCGGGGGCGGGGGAGCAGTACTTC.

The V and J genes are TRBV7-6 and TRBJ1-2; 12 bases line up with TRBD1. The V gene end was trimmed by 5 bases and the J gene end by 3 bases; junction bases not matched to a gene: 4. This CDR3 spans 15 amino acids. Germline V lookup: CDR1 SGHVS, CDR2 FNYEAQ. Written as DNA, the CDR3 is TGTGCCAGCAGCGGGACAGGGGGCTTGGACTATGGCTACACCTTC. The encoded protein is CASSGTGGLDYGYTF.

V gene TRBV11-2 combines with J gene TRBJ2-3, with D maybe TRBD2 (6 bases). The CDR3 length is 12 residues. Trimming removed 8 bases from V and 4 bases from J, with 10 bases in between. Germline loops: CDR1 SGHAT, CDR2 FQNNGV. CDR3 amino acids: CASGASADTQYF. DNA for the CDR3: TGTGCCAGCGGGGCTAGCGCAGATACGCAGTATTTT.

The chain is built from TRBV27 and TRBJ2-7; a possible D gene is TRBD2 (6 bases). Germline V gene data show CDR1 as MNHEY and CDR2 as SMNVEV (reference sequence). This CDR3 contains 15 residues. Trimming left V 5 bases short and J 9 bases short, with 23 bases between. The CDR3 DNA is TGTGCCAGCAGTCTATTTAGCGGACCTGCGGGGTGGCAGTACTTC. As protein: CASSLFSGPAGWQYF.

The sample holds one count of this clone. The J gene is TRBJ2-1, the V gene TRBV19; 10 bases are shared with TRBD2. Germline V gene lookup returns CDR1 LNHDA and CDR2 SQIVND (reference sequence). V lost 10 bases, J lost 2 bases, and 17 bases stayed unmatched. This CDR3 region has 18 residues. Written as DNA, the CDR3 is TGTGCCACCACAGCCAGCAGCGGGAGGGGTTGGGCCTACAATGAGCAGTTCTTC. Translation gives CATTASSGRGWAYNEQFF.

CDR3 region: CASSPPSRVQETQYF. As DNA, the CDR3 is TGTGCCAGCTCACCACCTTCCCGGGTCCAAGAGACCCAGTACTTC. This chain joins TRBV18 and TRBJ2-5; no firm D call. The germline gives CDR1 KGHSH, CDR2 LQKENI. The CDR3 is made up of 15 amino acids. V was clipped by 0 bases and J by 1 base, with 9 bases between them.

The genes are TRBV7-3 and TRBJ2-7; D is perhaps TRBD1 (6 bases). V lost 0 bases and J lost 4, with 10 bases in between. CDR3 length: 14 amino acids. The germline CDR1 and CDR2 sequences are SGHTA and FQGTGA. CDR3 DNA sequence: TGTGCCAGCAGCTTAACCGGGCAGGGGTACGAGCAGTACTTC. Translation: CASSLTGQGYEQYF.

The J gene is TRBJ2-7, the V gene TRBV5-6; 10 bases fit TRBD1. CDR1 is SGHDT and CDR2 is YYEEEE in the germline V gene. The CDR3 contains 15 residues. Trimming removed 4 bases from V and 4 bases from J; junction bases left unmatched: 8. CDR3 in amino acids: CASSAGTGVWYEQYF. The CDR3 DNA follows: TGTGCCAGCAGCGCCGGGACAGGGGTATGGTACGAGCAGTACTTC.

J is TRBJ2-3 and V is TRBV5-1; no definite D call. Trimming shortened V by 3 bases and J by 0 bases, and 8 bases separated the two germline ends. The CDR3 sequence is 14 residues long. Germline CDR1 reads SGHRS; CDR2 reads YFSETQ. CDR3: CASSYTASTDTQYF. The CDR3, as DNA: TGCGCCAGCAGCTACACAGCTAGCACAGATACGCAGTATTTT.

The chain carries TRBV9 and TRBJ2-3, with a weak D call TRBD1 (5 bases). The CDR3 spans 16 residues. With 0 bases removed from V and 4 bases from J, the gap between germline ends came to 15 bases. Per germline, CDR1 SGDLS and CDR2 YYNGEE. CDR3 loop: CASSVDAGMNPDTQYF. The DNA for the CDR3 is TGTGCCAGCAGCGTAGACGCAGGGATGAATCCAGATACGCAGTATTTT.